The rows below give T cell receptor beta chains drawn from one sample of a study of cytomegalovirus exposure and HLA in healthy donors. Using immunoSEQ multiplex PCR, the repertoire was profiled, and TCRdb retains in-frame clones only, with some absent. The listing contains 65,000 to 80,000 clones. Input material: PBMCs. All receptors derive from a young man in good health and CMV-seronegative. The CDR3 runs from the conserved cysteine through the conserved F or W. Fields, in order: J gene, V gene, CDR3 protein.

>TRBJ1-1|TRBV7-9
CASSRGQSNTEAFF
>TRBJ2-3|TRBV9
CASSGRLAGSTDTQYF
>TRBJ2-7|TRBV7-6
CASSPTSGIYEQYF
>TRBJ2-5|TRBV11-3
CASSFFAIGLDSKETQYF
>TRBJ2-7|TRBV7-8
CASSLAPGKGSYEQYF
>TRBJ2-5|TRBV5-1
CASSPSGQNQETQYF
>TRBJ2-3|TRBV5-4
CASSDGTGFTDTQYF
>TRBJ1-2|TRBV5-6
CASSLEGFIYGYTF
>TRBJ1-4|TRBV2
CASGLQGVGEKLFF
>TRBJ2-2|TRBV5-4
CASSLGGRDTGELFF
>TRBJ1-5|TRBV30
CAWSAPGTARGPQHF
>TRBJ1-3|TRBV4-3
CASSQGRGSGNTIYF
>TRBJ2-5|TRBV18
CASSPPWLAGVRETQYF
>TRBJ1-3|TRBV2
CASSEPRAGNTIYF
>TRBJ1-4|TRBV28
CATSRGTNEKLFF
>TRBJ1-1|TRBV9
CASSVDAHRGTRTEAFF
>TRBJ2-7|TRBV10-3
CAISETGTSGRSEQYF
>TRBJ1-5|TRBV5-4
CASSSLTGQGNQPQHF
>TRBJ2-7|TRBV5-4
CASSRGGYEQYF
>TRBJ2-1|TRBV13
CASSLKGQGYNEQFF
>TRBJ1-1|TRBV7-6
CASSLDTNTEAFF
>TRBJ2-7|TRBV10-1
CASSVLQGTPYEQYF
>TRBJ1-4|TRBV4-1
CASSQRTGGGNEKLFF
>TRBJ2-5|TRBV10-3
CAISDSTGQQETQYF
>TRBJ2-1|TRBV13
CASSAWDRSYNEQFF
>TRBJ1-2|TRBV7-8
CASSLERGRVAANYGYTF
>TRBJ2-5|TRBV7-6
CASSPLAGTSVGETQYF